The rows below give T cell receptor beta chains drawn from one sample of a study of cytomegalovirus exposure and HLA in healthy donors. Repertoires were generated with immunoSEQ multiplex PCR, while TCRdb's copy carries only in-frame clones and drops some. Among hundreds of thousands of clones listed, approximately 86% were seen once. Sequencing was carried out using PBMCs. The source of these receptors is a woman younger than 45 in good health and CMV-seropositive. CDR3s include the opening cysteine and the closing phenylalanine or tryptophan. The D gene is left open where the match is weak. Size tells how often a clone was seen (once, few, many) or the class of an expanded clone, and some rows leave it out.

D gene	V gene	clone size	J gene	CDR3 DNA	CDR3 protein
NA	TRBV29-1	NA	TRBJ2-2	TGCAGCGTTCGAAGACAGGAGATCACCGGGGAGCTGTTTTTT	CSVRRQEITGELFF
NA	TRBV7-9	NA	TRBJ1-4	TGTGCCAGCAGCCCCAATAATGAAAAACTGTTTTTT	CASSPNNEKLFF
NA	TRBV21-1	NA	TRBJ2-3	TGTGCCAGCACCCTAGTCGGAGATACGCAGTATTTT	CASTLVGDTQYF
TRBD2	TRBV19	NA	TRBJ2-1	TGTGCCAGTAGTATTCGGACTAGCGGGAGGGCGGGGAGTAATGAGCAGTTCTTC	CASSIRTSGRAGSNEQFF
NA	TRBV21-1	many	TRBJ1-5	NA	CASSKVGTGNQPQHF
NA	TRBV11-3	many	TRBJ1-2	TGTGCCAGCAGCTTAGACAGTAACTATGGCTACACCTTC	CASSLDSNYGYTF
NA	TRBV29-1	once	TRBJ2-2	TGCAGCGTTGAAGCTCCCAGGACAGCGATAAACACCGGGGAGCTGTTTTTT	CSVEAPRTAINTGELFF
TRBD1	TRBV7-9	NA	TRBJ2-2	TGTGCCAGCAGCTTGGGACAGGGCGCGAACACCGGGGAGCTGTTTTTT	CASSLGQGANTGELFF
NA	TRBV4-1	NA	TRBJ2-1	TGCGCCAGCAGCCACACGGGGGTTGAGAATGAGCAGTTCTTC	CASSHTGVENEQFF
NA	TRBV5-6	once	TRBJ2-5	TGTGCCAGCAGCCAGGGATTTGAGACCCAGTACTTC	CASSQGFETQYF
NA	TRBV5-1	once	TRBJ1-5	TGCGCCAGCAGCCCGGAGGGGAGCAATCAGCCCCAGCATTTT	CASSPEGSNQPQHF
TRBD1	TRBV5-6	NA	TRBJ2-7	TGTGCCAGCAGCTGGGGGACAGGGGGTGATGAGCAGTACTTC	CASSWGTGGDEQYF
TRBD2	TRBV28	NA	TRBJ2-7	TGTGCCAGCAGCCCCACAGGAGCGGGGAATTCCTACGAGCAGTACTTC	CASSPTGAGNSYEQYF
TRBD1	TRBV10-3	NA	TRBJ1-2	TGTGCCATCACTGGGGACAGGGGGCGCCTACCGTCCTATGGCTACACCTTC	CAITGDRGRLPSYGYTF
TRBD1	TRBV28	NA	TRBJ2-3	TGTGCCAGCATGGAGCGAAGGACAGGGAGCACAGATACGCAGTATTTT	CASMERRTGSTDTQYF
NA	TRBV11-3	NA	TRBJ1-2	TGTGCCAGCAGCTTACAGCCATCGGGTCGCGGCTACACCTTC	CASSLQPSGRGYTF
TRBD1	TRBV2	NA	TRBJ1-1	TGTGCCAGCAGTGGGACAGGCGGAAAAATGAACACTGAAGCTTTCTTT	CASSGTGGKMNTEAFF
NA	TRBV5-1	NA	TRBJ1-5	TGCGCCAGCAGCTTGGAGGGGATCAGCAATCAGCCCCAGCATTTT	CASSLEGISNQPQHF
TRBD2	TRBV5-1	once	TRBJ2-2	TGCGCCAGCAGCTTGCTAGCGGGAGGGATGGACACCGGGGAGCTGTTTTTT	CASSLLAGGMDTGELFF
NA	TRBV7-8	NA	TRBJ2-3	TGTGCCAGCAGCCCCAGGCTAGCCCCAGATACGCAGTATTTT	CASSPRLAPDTQYF
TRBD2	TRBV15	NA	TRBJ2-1	TGTGCCACCTTGAGCGGGAGGAATCACAATGAGCAGTTCTTC	CATLSGRNHNEQFF
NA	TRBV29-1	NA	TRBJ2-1	TGCAGCGTTGCCGTAGCCATTAGCTCCTACAATGAGCAGTTCTTC	CSVAVAISSYNEQFF
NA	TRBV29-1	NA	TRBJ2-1	TGCAGCGTTGTAGGGTCGAGGGATGAGCAGTTCTTC	CSVVGSRDEQFF
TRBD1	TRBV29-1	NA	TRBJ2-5	TGCAGCGTTGCAGGGGACAGGGGGCCGGAGACCCAGTACTTC	CSVAGDRGPETQYF
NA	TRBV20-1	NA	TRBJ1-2	TGCAGTGTAGGGGCCCAGGGCTACACCTTC	CSVGAQGYTF
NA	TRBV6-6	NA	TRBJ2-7	TGTGCCAGCAGTTACTCTTTAGGGGCAGACTACGAGCAGTACTTC	CASSYSLGADYEQYF
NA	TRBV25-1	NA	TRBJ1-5	TGTGCCAGCAGTGAACGGGGTCTAAATCAGCCCCAGCATTTT	CASSERGLNQPQHF
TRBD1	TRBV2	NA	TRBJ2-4	TGTGCCAGAAACCGGGACAGGGGGAACATTCAGTACTTC	CARNRDRGNIQYF
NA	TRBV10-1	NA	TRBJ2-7	TGCGCCCCCCGAACCCCCCGGGGGTCCTACGAGCAGTACTTC	CAPRTPRGSYEQYF
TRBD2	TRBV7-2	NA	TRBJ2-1	TGTGCCAGCAGCCGACGACTAGCGGGGTTCTACAATGAGCAGTTCTTC	CASSRRLAGFYNEQFF
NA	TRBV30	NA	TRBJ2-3	TGTGCCTGGTTGGGGACCAGCGGGCTCACAGATACGCAGTATTTT	CAWLGTSGLTDTQYF
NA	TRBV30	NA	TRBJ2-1	TGTGCCTGGAGTCTTAGGGGACTTTCCTACAATGAGCAGTTCTTC	CAWSLRGLSYNEQFF
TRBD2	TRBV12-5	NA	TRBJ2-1	TGTGCTAGTGGGCCTGGGACTAGCCGCAATGAGCAGTTCTTC	CASGPGTSRNEQFF
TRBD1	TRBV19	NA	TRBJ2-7	TGTGCCAGAGGGGACAGCTCCTACGAGCAGTACTTC	CARGDSSYEQYF
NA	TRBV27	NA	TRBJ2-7	TGTGCCAGCAGTCTCCGGGGGTTCGGGGCCTGGGAGCAGTACTTC	CASSLRGFGAWEQYF
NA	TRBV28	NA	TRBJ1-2	TGTGCCAGCAGTTTGGGGGGAGGGGGCTATGGCTACACCTTC	CASSLGGGGYGYTF
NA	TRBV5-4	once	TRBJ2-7	TGTGCCAGCAGCAAGCCGGGACATCCATCCTACGAGCAGTACTTC	CASSKPGHPSYEQYF
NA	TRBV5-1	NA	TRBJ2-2	TGCGCCAGCAGCTTGGGATTCGGGACGGGGGTTTACACCGGGGAGCTGTTTTTT	CASSLGFGTGVYTGELFF
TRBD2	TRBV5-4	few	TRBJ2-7	TGTGCCAGCAGCTTGGGGTCGGGGGGTCACGAGCAGTACTTC	CASSLGSGGHEQYF
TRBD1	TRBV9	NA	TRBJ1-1	TGTGCCAGCAGCGCCGACAGGGAAATCACTGAAGCTTTCTTT	CASSADREITEAFF
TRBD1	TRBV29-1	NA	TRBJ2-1	TGCAGCGCCCGACAGGGCGCCTACAATGAGCAGTTCTTC	CSARQGAYNEQFF
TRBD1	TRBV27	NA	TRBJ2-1	TGTGCCAGCAGGAACCCCGGGACAGCGACCTACAATGAGCAGTTCTTC	CASRNPGTATYNEQFF
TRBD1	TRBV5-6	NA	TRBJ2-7	TGTGCCAGCGGACCCCGGGACAGACCCTACGAGCAGTACTTC	CASGPRDRPYEQYF
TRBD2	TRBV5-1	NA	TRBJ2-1	TGCGCCAGCAGCTCCCTTCCCTCTAGCGGGTACAATGAGCAGTTCTTC	CASSSLPSSGYNEQFF
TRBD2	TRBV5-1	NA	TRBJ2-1	TGCGCCAGCAGCTTGGAGTTAGCGGGAGCGTATGAGCAGTTCTTC	CASSLELAGAYEQFF
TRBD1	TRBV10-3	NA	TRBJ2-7	TGTGCCATCAGGGGGACAGGGGGCGAGCAGTACTTC	CAIRGTGGEQYF
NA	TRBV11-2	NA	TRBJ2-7	TGTGCCAGCAGCTTAGTGGGAGGGACAGGTAGCTCCTACGAGCAGTACTTC	CASSLVGGTGSSYEQYF
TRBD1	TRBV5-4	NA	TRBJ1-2	TGTGCCAGCGAATTATCCGGGACAGGGAATGGCTACACCTTC	CASELSGTGNGYTF
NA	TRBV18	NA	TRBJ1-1	TGTGCCAGCTCGCCGAGTAACACTGAAGCTTTCTTT	CASSPSNTEAFF
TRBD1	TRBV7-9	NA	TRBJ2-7	TGTGCCAGCAGCGGGAGACAGGGGGCGGGCGAGCAGTACTTC	CASSGRQGAGEQYF
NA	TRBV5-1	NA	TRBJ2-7	TGCGCCAGCAGCTTAGGTCTTGAAGCGGACGAGCAGTACTTC	CASSLGLEADEQYF
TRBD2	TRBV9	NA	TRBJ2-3	TGTGCCAGCAGCGCCGGACTAGCGGGCCCCACAGATACGCAGTATTTT	CASSAGLAGPTDTQYF
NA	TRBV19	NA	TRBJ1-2	TGTGCCAGTAGTATAGGAGCGCCTGGCTACACCTTC	CASSIGAPGYTF
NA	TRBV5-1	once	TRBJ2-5	TGCGCCAGCAGCTTGGGAGTGACAGGAAAAGAGACCCAGTACTTC	CASSLGVTGKETQYF